The next 7 T cell receptor beta chains were all read from a single sample in a study of cytomegalovirus exposure and HLA in healthy donors. It was with 60 Vbeta and 13 Jbeta primers that the PCR ran. The method was immunoSEQ multiplex PCR; TCRdb's version includes in-frame clones alone and lacks a portion of them. The table includes roughly 150,000 clones, nearly 80% detected once. The sequenced sample was PBMCs. The receptors stem from a woman between 40 and 50 years old in good health and CMV-seronegative.

The chain couples TRBV7-8 to TRBJ2-1, with 10 bases fitting TRBD2. The CDR3 runs to 14 residues. V was pared by 4 bases and J by 16 bases, with 13 bases of the junction left unmatched. Germline V CDR1 and CDR2: SGHVS, FQNEAQ. The CDR3 DNA follows: TGTGCCAGCAGCTCCCGAAATAGCGGGAGGTCGCCCTTCTTC. It yields the protein CASSSRNSGRSPFF.

This clone was picked up one time. The rearrangement links TRBV19 to TRBJ1-1; 9 bases match TRBD1. The CDR3 consists of 18 residues. After removal of 3 bases from V and 2 bases from J, the junction contained 13 bases not matched to a gene. CDR1 and CDR2 from the germline V gene are LNHDA and SQIVND (reference sequence). In nucleotides, the CDR3 is TGTGCCAGTAGTATTTTTTGGGCACAGGGGGCGACTAACACTGAAGCTTTCTTT. Translating it yields CASSIFWAQGATNTEAFF.

The V call is TRBV19, the J call TRBJ2-7; 11 bases line up with TRBD2. The CDR3 covers 18 residues. CDR1 and CDR2 (germline): LNHDA, SQIVND (reference sequence). Losses at the gene ends were 4 bases for V and 6 bases for J; bases not matched to a gene: 17. The CDR3 DNA is TGTGCCAGTAGTACAACCCCTCCGACTAGCGGGAATTATCCCGAGCAGTACTTC. Its translation: CASSTTPPTSGNYPEQYF.

This rearrangement joins TRBV7-9 to TRBJ2-5; 11 positions agree with TRBD2. CDR1 is SEHNR, CDR2 FQNEAQ, per germline (reference sequence). The CDR3 has 16 amino acids. J was trimmed by 1 base and V by 0 bases; bases with no gene match: 1. As DNA, the CDR3 is TGTGCCAGCAGCTTAGCGACTAGCGGGACCCAAGAGACCCAGTACTTC. Translation: CASSLATSGTQETQYF.

This clone was seen once. The chain joins TRBV7-2 to TRBJ2-5, with 13 bases fitting TRBD2. The end of the DNA is better explained by TRBJ2-7, so the J call may be wrong. The CDR3 spans 17 residues. Germline V CDR1 and CDR2: SGHTA, FQGNSA. The CDR3 is CASSLTSGGAKSYEQYF. CDR3 DNA: TGTGCCAGCAGTCTTACTAGCGGGGGGGCCAAGTCCTACGAGCAGTACTTC.

The chain employs TRBV9 and TRBJ2-7, with D possibly TRBD1 on 7 matching bases. Germline V gene lookup returns CDR1 SGDLS and CDR2 YYNGEE. The CDR3 runs to 14 residues. The ends were cut back, 2 bases at V and 6 bases at J, with 15 bases in the middle. In nucleotides, the CDR3 is TGTGCCAGCAGCGTCGGAGGGGGCGGGATCGAGCAGTACTTC. Its translation is CASSVGGGGIEQYF.

The CDR3 coding sequence is TGTGCCAGCAGCTTACCCCCGGGTAGGGGTAACTATGGCTACACCTTC. Amino acid sequence: CASSLPPGRGNYGYTF. The chain uses TRBV7-9 and TRBJ1-2, with D possibly being TRBD1 (5 bases). Germline assignment: CDR1 SEHNR and CDR2 FQNEAQ (reference sequence). Trimming left V 2 bases short and J 1 base short, with 14 bases between. The CDR3 spans 16 residues.